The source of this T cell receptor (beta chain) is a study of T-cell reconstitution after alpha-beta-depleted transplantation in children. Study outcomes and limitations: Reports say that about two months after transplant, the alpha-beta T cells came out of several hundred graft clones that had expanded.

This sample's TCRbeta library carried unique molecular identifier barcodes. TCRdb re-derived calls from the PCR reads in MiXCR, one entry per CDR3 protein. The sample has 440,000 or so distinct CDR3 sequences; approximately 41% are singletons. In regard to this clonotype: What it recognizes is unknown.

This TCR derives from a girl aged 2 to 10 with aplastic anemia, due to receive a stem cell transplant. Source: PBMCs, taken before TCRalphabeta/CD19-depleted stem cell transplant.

The CDR3 sequence: CASSRTSGSLGTADTQYF. The CDR3 DNA is TGTGCCAGCAGCCGGACTAGCGGGAGTTTGGGCACAGCAGATACGCAGTATTTT. The V call is TRBV5-6, the J call TRBJ2-3, with 13 bases aligning to TRBD2. The CDR3 sequence is 18 residues long. V gave up 4 bases and J gave up 4 bases; unmatched junction bases: 12. The germline CDR1 and CDR2 sequences are SGHDT and YYEEEE. Filled out from reference TRBV5-6 and TRBJ2-3, the complete variable domain reads DAGVTQSPTHLIKTRGQQVTLRCSPKSGHDTVSWYQQALGQGPQFIFQYYEEEERQRGNFPDRFSGHQFPNYSSELNVNALLLGDSALYLCASSRTSGSLGTADTQYFGPGTRLTVL.